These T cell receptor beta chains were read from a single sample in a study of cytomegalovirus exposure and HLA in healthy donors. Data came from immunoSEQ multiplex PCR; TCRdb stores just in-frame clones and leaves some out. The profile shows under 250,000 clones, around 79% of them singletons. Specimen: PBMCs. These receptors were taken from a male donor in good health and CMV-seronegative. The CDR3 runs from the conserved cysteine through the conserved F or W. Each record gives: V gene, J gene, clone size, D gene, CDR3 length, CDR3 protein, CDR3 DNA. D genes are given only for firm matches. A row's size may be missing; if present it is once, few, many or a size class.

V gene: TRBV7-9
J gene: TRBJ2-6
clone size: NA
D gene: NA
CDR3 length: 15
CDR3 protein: CASSLQGAGANVLTF
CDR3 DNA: TGTGCCAGCAGCCTACAGGGAGCTGGGGCCAACGTCCTGACTTTC

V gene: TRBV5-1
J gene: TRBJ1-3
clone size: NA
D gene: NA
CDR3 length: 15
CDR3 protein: CASSLQGFSGNTIYF
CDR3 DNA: TGCGCCAGCAGCCTTCAGGGGTTCTCTGGAAACACCATATATTTT

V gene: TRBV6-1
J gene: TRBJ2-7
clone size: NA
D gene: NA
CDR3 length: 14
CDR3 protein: CASSEGRDIYEQYF
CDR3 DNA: TGTGCCAGCAGTGAAGGACGGGACATCTACGAGCAGTACTTC

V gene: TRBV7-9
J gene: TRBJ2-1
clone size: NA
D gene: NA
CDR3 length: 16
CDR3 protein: CASSLAGTSSYNEQFF
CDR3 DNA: TGTGCCAGCAGCCTAGCAGGGACTTCCTCGTACAATGAGCAGTTCTTC

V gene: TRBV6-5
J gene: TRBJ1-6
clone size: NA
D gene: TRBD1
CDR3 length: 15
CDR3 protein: CASSLYRQGASPLHF
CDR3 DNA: TGTGCCAGCAGTTTATATCGGCAGGGGGCTTCACCCCTCCACTTT

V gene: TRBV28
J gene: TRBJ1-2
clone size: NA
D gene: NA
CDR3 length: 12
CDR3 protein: CASNRVNYGYTF
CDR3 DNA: TGTGCCAGCAACAGGGTAAACTATGGCTACACCTTC

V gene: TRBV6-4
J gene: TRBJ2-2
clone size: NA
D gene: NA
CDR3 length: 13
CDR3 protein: CASALSSTGELFF
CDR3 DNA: TGTGCCAGTGCTCTCTCGAGTACCGGGGAGCTGTTTTTT

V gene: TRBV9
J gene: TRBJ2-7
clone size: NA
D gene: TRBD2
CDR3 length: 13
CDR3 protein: CASSRLAGGEQYF
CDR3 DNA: TGTGCCAGCAGCCGGCTAGCGGGAGGAGAGCAGTACTTC

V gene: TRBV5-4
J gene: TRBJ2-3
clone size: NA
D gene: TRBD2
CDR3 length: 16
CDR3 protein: CASSKAGGEGTDTQYF
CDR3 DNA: TGTGCCAGCAGCAAAGCGGGGGGGGAGGGCACAGATACGCAGTATTTT

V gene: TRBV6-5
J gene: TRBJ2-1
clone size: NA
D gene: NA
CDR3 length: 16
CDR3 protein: CASSYLEGTPNNEQFF
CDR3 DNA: TGTGCCAGCAGTTACCTCGAGGGTACCCCCAACAATGAGCAGTTCTTC

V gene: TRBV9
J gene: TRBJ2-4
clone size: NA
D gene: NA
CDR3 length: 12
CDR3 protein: CAGGTVMNIQYF
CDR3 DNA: TGTGCCGGCGGGACAGTGATGAACATTCAGTACTTC

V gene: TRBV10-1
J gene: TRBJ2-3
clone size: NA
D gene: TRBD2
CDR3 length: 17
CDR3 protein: CASSDRLAGVPPDTQYF
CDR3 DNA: TGCGCCAGCAGTGACCGACTAGCGGGAGTTCCCCCCGATACGCAGTATTTT

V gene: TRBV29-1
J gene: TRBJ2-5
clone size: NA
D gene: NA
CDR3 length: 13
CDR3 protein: CSVDYPGWETQYF
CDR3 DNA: TGCAGCGTTGACTACCCAGGGTGGGAGACCCAGTACTTC

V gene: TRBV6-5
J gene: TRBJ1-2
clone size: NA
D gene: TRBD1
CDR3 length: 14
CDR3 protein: CASSWTGSNYGYTF
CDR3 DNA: TGTGCCAGCAGCTGGACAGGATCTAACTATGGCTACACCTTC

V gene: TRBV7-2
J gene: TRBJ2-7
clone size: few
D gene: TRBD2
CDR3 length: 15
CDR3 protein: CASSLRSGGAYEQYF
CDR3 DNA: TGTGCCAGCAGCTTACGTAGCGGGGGGGCCTACGAGCAGTACTTC